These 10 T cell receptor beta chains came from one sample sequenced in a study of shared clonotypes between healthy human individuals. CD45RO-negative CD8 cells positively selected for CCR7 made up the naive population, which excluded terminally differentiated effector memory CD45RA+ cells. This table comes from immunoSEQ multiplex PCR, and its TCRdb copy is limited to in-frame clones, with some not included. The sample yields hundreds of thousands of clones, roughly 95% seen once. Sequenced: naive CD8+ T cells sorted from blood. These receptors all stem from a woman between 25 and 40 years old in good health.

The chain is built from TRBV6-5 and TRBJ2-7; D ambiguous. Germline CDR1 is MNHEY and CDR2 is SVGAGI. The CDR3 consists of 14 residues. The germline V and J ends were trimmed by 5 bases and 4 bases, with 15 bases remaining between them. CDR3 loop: CASSQSRTVYEQYF. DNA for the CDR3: TGTGCCAGCAGTCAATCCCGGACGGTGTACGAGCAGTACTTC.

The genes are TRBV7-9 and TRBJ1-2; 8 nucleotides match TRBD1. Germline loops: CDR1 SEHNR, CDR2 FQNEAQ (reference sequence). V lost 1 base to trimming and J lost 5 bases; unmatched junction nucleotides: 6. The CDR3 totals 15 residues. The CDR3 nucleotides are TGTGCCAGCAGCTTAGGCACAGGGGGAAGGTATGGCTACACCTTC. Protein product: CASSLGTGGRYGYTF.

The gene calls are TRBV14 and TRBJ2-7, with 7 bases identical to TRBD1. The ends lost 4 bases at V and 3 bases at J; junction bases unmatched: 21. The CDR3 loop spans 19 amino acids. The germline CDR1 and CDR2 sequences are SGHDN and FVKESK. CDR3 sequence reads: CASSPRTGTVSFNFYEQYF. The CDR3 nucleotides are TGTGCCAGCAGCCCCCGAACTGGGACAGTCAGTTTTAATTTCTACGAGCAGTACTTC.

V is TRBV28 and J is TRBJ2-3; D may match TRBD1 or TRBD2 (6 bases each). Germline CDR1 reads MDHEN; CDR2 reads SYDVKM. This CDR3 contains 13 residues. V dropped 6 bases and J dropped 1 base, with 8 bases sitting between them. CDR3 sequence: CASREGGTDTQYF. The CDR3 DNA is TGTGCCAGCAGGGAGGGGGGCACAGATACGCAGTATTTT. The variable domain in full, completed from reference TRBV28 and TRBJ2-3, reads DVKVTQSSRYLVKRTGEKVFLECVQDMDHENMFWYRQDPGLGLRLIYFSYDVKMKEKGDIPEGYSVSREKKERFSLILESASTNQTSMYLCASREGGTDTQYFGPGTRLTVL.

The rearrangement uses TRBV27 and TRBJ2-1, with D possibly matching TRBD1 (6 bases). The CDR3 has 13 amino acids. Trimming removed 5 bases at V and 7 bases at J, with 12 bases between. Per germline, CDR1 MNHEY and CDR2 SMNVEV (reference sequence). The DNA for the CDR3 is TGTGCCAGCAGTCTCACAGGGAAAAATGAGCAGTTCTTC. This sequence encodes CASSLTGKNEQFF.

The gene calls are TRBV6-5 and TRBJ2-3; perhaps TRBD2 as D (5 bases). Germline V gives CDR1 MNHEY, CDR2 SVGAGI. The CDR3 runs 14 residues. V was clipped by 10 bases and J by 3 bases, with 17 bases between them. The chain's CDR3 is CAIRPGKFTDTQYF. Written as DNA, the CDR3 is TGTGCCATCCGTCCCGGGAAATTTACAGATACGCAGTATTTT.

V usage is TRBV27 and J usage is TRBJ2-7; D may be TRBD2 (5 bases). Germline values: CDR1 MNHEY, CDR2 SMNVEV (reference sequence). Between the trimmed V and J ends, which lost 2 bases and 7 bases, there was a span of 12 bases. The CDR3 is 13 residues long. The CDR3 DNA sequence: TGTGCCAGCAGTTTAAGTTCCGGGGAAGAGCAGTACTTC. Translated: CASSLSSGEEQYF.

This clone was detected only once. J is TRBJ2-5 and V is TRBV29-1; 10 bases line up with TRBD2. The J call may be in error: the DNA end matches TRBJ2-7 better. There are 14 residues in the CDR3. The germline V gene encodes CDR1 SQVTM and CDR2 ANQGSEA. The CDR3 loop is CSVEVTSGTYEQYF. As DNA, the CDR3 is TGCAGCGTTGAAGTCACTAGCGGGACCTACGAGCAGTACTTC.

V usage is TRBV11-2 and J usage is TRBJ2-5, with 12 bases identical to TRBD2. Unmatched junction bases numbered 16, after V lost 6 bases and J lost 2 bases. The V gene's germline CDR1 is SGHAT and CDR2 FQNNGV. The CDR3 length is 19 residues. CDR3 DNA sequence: TGTGCCAGCAGACCTCGACTAGCGGGAGATCAGGGGAAACAAGAGACCCAGTACTTC. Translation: CASRPRLAGDQGKQETQYF.

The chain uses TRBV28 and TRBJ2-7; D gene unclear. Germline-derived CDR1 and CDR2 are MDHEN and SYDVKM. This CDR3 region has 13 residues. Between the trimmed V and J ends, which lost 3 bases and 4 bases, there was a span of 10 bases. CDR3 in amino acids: CASSFSPGYEQYF. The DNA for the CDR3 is TGTGCCAGCAGTTTTTCCCCTGGGTACGAGCAGTACTTC.